This note documents a single T cell receptor beta chain sequence. Which antigen it targets is not known. The CDR3 is cut off 3 residues early in the read; its end comes from the germline J gene. These data originate in a study of T cells in women clearing cervical HPV infection (dated by TCRdb to between 2017 and 2018). Turning to the overall study: The cases were 25 to 30 women with histologically confirmed HPV16-related CIN3 or worse, and 2 of these cases were invasive cancers. Controls were over 20 women whose single incident HPV16 infection cleared within 12 months without precancer or cancer developing. Blood from cases was collected at the visit at which the lesion was first identified, whereas blood from controls was collected once infection was no longer detected. Among cases, blood sampling came a median of 149 days after lesion detection, with an interquartile range of about 85 to 220 days. Because only a few women had HLA typing data, the possibility that HLA type acted as a confounder could not be ruled out. Nested within Costa Rica's Guanacaste HPV Natural History Study, an exploratory proof-of-principle case-control study compared TCR repertoires across cervical HPV16 outcomes. Cases and controls were matched on age within five years and on year of sample collection. A median age of approximately 32 years was observed in cases versus less than 40 in controls, and no significant differences in baseline characteristics were found. The parent cohort enrolled over 8,500 women aged 18 or older in Guanacaste, Costa Rica, in about 1993 to 1994 and followed the women for around 7 years. As quality controls, five blinded duplicates were added to each group, bringing the total to roughly 60 samples made up of approximately 50 participants and approximately ten replicates.

Every participant had a single incident cervical HPV16 infection, and prevalent HPV16 infections were excluded. Cervical HPV DNA was detected by MY09/MY11 PCR, and genotyping was performed by dot-blot hybridization. Approximately 16 mL of heparinized blood were centrifuged, and the buffy coat was aliquoted, frozen at -30°C, then stored at -80°C. QIAGEN kits were used to extract genomic DNA from the buffy coat specimens. Overall results and qualifications from the work: TRBV6-7 relative abundance was lower in cases than in controls (roughly 0.12% versus 0.17%; Bonferroni P = 0.0008). Cases were distinguished from controls with an estimated AUC of 0.65 to 0.85 by random forest classifiers combining richness and V gene abundances. The cross-sectional design could not show whether the associations came before the infection or were a result of it, and neither effector/memory subsets nor HPV-specific T cells were isolated. Significantly higher TCR repertoire richness was observed in CIN3+ cases than in controls across sequencing depths, whereas no difference in evenness was found. Because the number of T cells in each sample was unknown, differences in richness could reflect differing T-cell content rather than repertoire biology.

TCR beta CDR3 regions were amplified by multiplex PCR using the immunoSEQ assay from an average of about 1.2 ug genomic DNA per sample. The assay corrected primer bias using a complete synthetic TCR repertoire to establish an amplification baseline. The amplicons were sequenced on the Illumina platform. The authors' pipeline ran thus. Error correction of the sequences involved clustering with frequency ratios plus a modified nearest-neighbor algorithm, after which the sequences were analyzed in the immunoSEQ Analyzer using IMGT gene definitions. At each rarefaction depth, TCR richness and evenness were averaged across 20 rarefaction repeats, and any sample with fewer sequences than the depth was left out. Wilcoxon rank sum tests with FDR correction were used to compare V, D and J gene relative abundances between the groups. For the blinded duplicates, the intraclass correlation was 95.6% for TCR richness and averaged 76.4% across about 70 gene segments. This is the immuneACCESS table as TCRdb keeps it, with only in-frame sequences that have V and J called. A part of the clones is gone; compared with another copy, unresolved V genes explain less than half, and the rest is unexplained. From that table come the V and J calls and clone size; the DNA was used to work out D and trimming. In this sample's table one finds about 48,000 clones. The ten biggest clones cover around 1.5% of the sample.

In the germline V gene (reference sequence), CDR1 corresponds to SEHNR and CDR2 to FQNEAQ. Trimming costs V 0 bases and J 4 bases, and their ends lie 12 bases apart. The CDR3 spans 15 residues, from the cysteine through the phenylalanine. The CDR3 was read in part: 36 bases, with the frame set at base 1. Sequenced: blood buffy coat. The chain employs TRBV7-9 and TRBJ2-5; the D gene is possibly TRBD1, with 5 bases matching. The sequence derives from a woman between 18 and 75 years old with a cervical HPV16 infection that either progressed to CIN3+ or cleared (not recorded which). The CDR3 reads CASSLAAGIGETQYF. The covered CDR3 bases are TGTGCCAGCAGCTTAGCCGCAGGGATTGGAGAGACC. Extended through the reference TRBV7-9 and TRBJ2-5 proteins, this CDR3 yields the full variable domain: DTGVSQNPRHKITKRGQNVTFRCDPISEHNRLYWYRQTLGQGPEFLTYFQNEAQLEKSRLLSDRFSAERPKGSFSTLEIQRTEQGDSAMYLCASSLAAGIGETQYFGPGTRLLVL.